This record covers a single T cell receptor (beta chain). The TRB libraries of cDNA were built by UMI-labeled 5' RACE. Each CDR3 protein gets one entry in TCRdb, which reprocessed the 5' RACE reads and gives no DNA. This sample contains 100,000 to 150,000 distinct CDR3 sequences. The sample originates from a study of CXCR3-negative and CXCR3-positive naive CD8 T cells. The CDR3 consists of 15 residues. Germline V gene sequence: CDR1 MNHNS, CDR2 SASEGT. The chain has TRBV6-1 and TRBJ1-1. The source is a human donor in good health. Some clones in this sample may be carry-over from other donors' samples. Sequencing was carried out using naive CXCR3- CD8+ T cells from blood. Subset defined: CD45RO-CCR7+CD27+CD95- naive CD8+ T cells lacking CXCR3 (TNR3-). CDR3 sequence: CASSEAWEVNTEAFF.